A selection of T cell receptor beta chains follows, all from one sample in a study of T cell responses to AZD1222 COVID-19 vaccine. Method: immunoSEQ multiplex PCR; TCRdb's copy keeps in-frame clones and lacks some. The data show about 160,000 clones, 91% seen once. Sequenced material: peripheral blood, taken on day 0 of AZD1222 vaccination. These receptors were taken from an adult in good health. Both conserved end residues are part of each CDR3. The D gene is left open where the match is weak. Clone size is stated in some rows and not others, as once, few, many or a class when expanded.

size	V	D	J	DNA	CDR3
-	TRBV13	-	TRBJ2-1	TGTGCCAGCAGATTGCACAATGAGCAGTTCTTC	CASRLHNEQFF
-	TRBV2	-	TRBJ1-5	TGTGCCAGCAGTGGACTTTTTAGAGGGAGCAATCAGCCCCAGCATTTT	CASSGLFRGSNQPQHF
-	TRBV5-1	-	TRBJ1-5	TGCGCCAGCAGCTTGGACAGACTCGATCAGCCCCAGCATTTT	CASSLDRLDQPQHF
-	TRBV28	-	TRBJ2-7	TGTGCCAGCAGCACTCCCGGGGGAGGTAGCGAGCAGTACTTC	CASSTPGGGSEQYF
once	TRBV4-1	-	TRBJ1-1	TGCGCCAGCAGCCCCCCTCTAGTGGGCGTGAACACTGAAGCTTTCTTT	CASSPPLVGVNTEAFF
-	TRBV11-3	-	TRBJ2-7	TGTGCCAGCAGCCTAACGGGGAGCTCCTACGAGCAGTACTTC	CASSLTGSSYEQYF
once	TRBV11-1	-	TRBJ2-1	TGTGCCAGCAGCCCGGGGACTTCAAGCTCCTACAATGAGCAGTTCTTC	CASSPGTSSSYNEQFF
once	TRBV10-2	-	TRBJ2-1	TGCGCCAGCGGGGGACTGCACAATGAGCAGTTCTTC	CASGGLHNEQFF
once	TRBV19	-	TRBJ1-2	TGTGCCAGTAGTATCACGAGGGTGGAAACCTATGGCTACACCTTC	CASSITRVETYGYTF
-	TRBV6-6	TRBD2	TRBJ2-3	TGTGCCAGCAGTTGGGAAGCGGGAGGTGTAACAGATACGCAGTATTTT	CASSWEAGGVTDTQYF
-	TRBV21-1	-	TRBJ2-1	TGTGCCAGCAGCGACAGGGGATCCTCCTACAATGAGCAGTTCTTC	CASSDRGSSYNEQFF
-	TRBV27	-	TRBJ2-7	TGTGCCAGCAGTTTATCCTTGGGGGCCTCCGAGCAGTACTTC	CASSLSLGASEQYF
-	TRBV7-3	-	TRBJ1-6	TGTGCCAGCCGGGGCTCCTATAATTCACCCCTCCACTTT	CASRGSYNSPLHF
-	TRBV18	-	TRBJ2-7	TGTGCCAGCTCGGCAGTCTCCTACGAGCAGTACTTC	CASSAVSYEQYF
-	TRBV6-5	TRBD1	TRBJ1-3	TGTGCCAGCAGCAGGGGACAGAACTCTGGAAACACCATATATTTT	CASSRGQNSGNTIYF
-	TRBV4-2	-	TRBJ1-3	TGTGCCAGCAGCCAACCGGACGGCTCCTCTGGAAACACCATATATTTT	CASSQPDGSSGNTIYF
-	TRBV5-1	TRBD1	TRBJ1-4	TGCGCCAGCAGCTTGGACGGGACAGGGGTCGAAAAACTGTTTTTT	CASSLDGTGVEKLFF
-	TRBV5-5	-	TRBJ2-7	TGTGCCAGCAGCTTTTATCAGAGGGGATGGTTCCGGGACGAGCAGTACTTC	CASSFYQRGWFRDEQYF
-	TRBV7-8	TRBD1	TRBJ1-1	TGTGCCAGCAGCCCAGACAGGGACGAAGCTTTCTTT	CASSPDRDEAFF
-	TRBV4-2	TRBD2	TRBJ2-1	TGTGCCAGCAGCCAAACTAGACTAGCGGAGGGGTTGTTCGTGCAGTTCTTC	CASSQTRLAEGLFVQFF
once	TRBV11-2	TRBD1	TRBJ1-4	TGTGCCAGCAGCAGCACAGGGGGACGGGAAAAACTGTTTTTT	CASSSTGGREKLFF
-	TRBV6-5	TRBD1	TRBJ1-1	TGTGCCAGCAGTCCTATGACCGGCAGGGGGTCTGAAGCTTTCTTT	CASSPMTGRGSEAFF
-	TRBV28	-	TRBJ1-2	TGTGCCAGCAGGCCCCAAAGTGGCCTTAACTATGGCTACACCTTC	CASRPQSGLNYGYTF
-	TRBV10-3	TRBD1	TRBJ1-2	TGTGCCATCAGTCCAGGGGGAGGCTATGGCTACACCTTC	CAISPGGGYGYTF
-	TRBV6-1	-	TRBJ2-2	TGTGCCAGCAGTGCAAGTTGGGTGCGGAACACCGGGGAGCTGTTTTTT	CASSASWVRNTGELFF
-	TRBV28	-	TRBJ2-7	TGTGCCAGCAACAACGGGAGAGCCTACGAGCAGTACTTC	CASNNGRAYEQYF
-	TRBV6-5	TRBD1	TRBJ2-7	TGTGCCAGCACCCAAGTGACAGGGCCCTACGAGCAGTACTTC	CASTQVTGPYEQYF
-	TRBV6-2/TRBV6-3	-	TRBJ1-1	TGTGCCAGCAGTTATGTAGGGGGGATCACTGAAGCTTTCTTT	CASSYVGGITEAFF
-	TRBV28	TRBD2	TRBJ2-7	TGTGCCAGCAGCCCCGGGACTAGTCACGAGCAGTACTTC	CASSPGTSHEQYF
-	TRBV2	TRBD1	TRBJ2-2	TGTGCCAGCAGTGAAGAAAGAGGGGGCTTTACCGGGGAGCTGTTTTTT	CASSEERGGFTGELFF
-	TRBV25-1	TRBD2	TRBJ2-1	TGTGCCAGCGGTTCTAGCGGGAAGGATGAGCAGTTCTTC	CASGSSGKDEQFF
-	TRBV24-1	-	TRBJ2-1	TGTGCCACCAGTGAACGCAATAGCGGAGCTTACAATGAGCAGTTCTTC	CATSERNSGAYNEQFF
few	TRBV27	-	TRBJ2-1	TGTGCCAGCAGCCCGCTGGGGAGAGACTACAATGAGCAGTTCTTC	CASSPLGRDYNEQFF
-	TRBV11-3	TRBD1	TRBJ2-1	TGTGCCAGCAGCTTACACAGGGGCAATGAGCAGTTCTTC	CASSLHRGNEQFF
-	TRBV15	-	TRBJ1-2	TGTGCCACCAGCAGAGATAATTCCCCCGGGGGCTACACCTTC	CATSRDNSPGGYTF
-	TRBV5-1	-	TRBJ2-1	TGCGCCAGCAGCTTGGGGGTCGCGGGCGCTTTCTACAATGAGCAGTTCTTC	CASSLGVAGAFYNEQFF
-	TRBV28	TRBD2	TRBJ2-1	TGTGCCAGCAGCCTGCCGACTAGCGGGAGCTCCTACAATGAGCAGTTCTTC	CASSLPTSGSSYNEQFF
-	TRBV9	TRBD1	TRBJ1-2	TGTGCCAGCAGCGTAGGAGACAGGGTGGGCGATGGCTACACCTTC	CASSVGDRVGDGYTF
few	TRBV5-5	-	TRBJ1-4	TGTGCCAGCAGCTTAGGACAGTTCGGAGAAAAACTGTTTTTT	CASSLGQFGEKLFF
-	TRBV11-1	-	TRBJ2-7	TGTGCCAGCAGCTTAGCAGTCAGGGTCTACGAGCAGTACTTC	CASSLAVRVYEQYF
once	TRBV27	TRBD2	TRBJ2-7	TGTGCCAGCAGTCCACAGAGTAGCGGGGGCTCCTACGAGCAGTACTTC	CASSPQSSGGSYEQYF
-	TRBV18	TRBD2	TRBJ2-1	TGTGCCAGCTCACGACTAGCGGGTGAGCAGTTCTTC	CASSRLAGEQFF
-	TRBV10-3	TRBD2	TRBJ2-7	TGTGCCATCAGAGACCTAGCGGGGGAGTTCTACGAGCAGTACTTC	CAIRDLAGEFYEQYF
-	TRBV2	TRBD2	TRBJ2-1	TGTGCCAGCATGAAAGTGGCGGGGGGCATTAGCTCCTACAATGAGCAGTTCTTC	CASMKVAGGISSYNEQFF
-	TRBV9	-	TRBJ2-7	TGTGCCAGCAGCGTTGGTGGAGGGGGTCCCTTTGGCGAGCAGTACTTC	CASSVGGGGPFGEQYF
-	TRBV4-3	-	TRBJ2-2	TGCGCCAGCAGCCAAGCGGCGGTAGGAACCGGGGAGCTGTTTTTT	CASSQAAVGTGELFF
-	TRBV20-1	TRBD1	TRBJ2-1	TGCAGTGCTAGTTTACTCGGAGACAGGGGCTATGAGCAGTTCTTC	CSASLLGDRGYEQFF
-	TRBV6-4	TRBD2	TRBJ2-1	TGTGCCAGCAGCTCACTAGCGGGAGAGGGTGAGCAGTTCTTC	CASSSLAGEGEQFF
-	TRBV15	TRBD2	TRBJ2-3	TGTGCCACCAGCAGAGCTCGGCGGGGAGGGACAGATACGCAGTATTTT	CATSRARRGGTDTQYF
-	TRBV20-1	-	TRBJ1-4	TGCAGTGCTGACCAGGGTGTTAGACTGTTTTTT	CSADQGVRLFF
-	TRBV6-5	-	TRBJ1-3	TGTGCCAGCACTCCCCCGGGGGGAAACACCATATATTTT	CASTPPGGNTIYF
-	TRBV7-9	TRBD2	TRBJ2-7	TGTGCCAGCAGCTTAAGTCAAGCGGGAGCCTACGAGCAGTACTTC	CASSLSQAGAYEQYF